This T cell receptor beta chain is drawn from a study of cytomegalovirus exposure and HLA in healthy donors. Trimming cost V 4 bases and J 2 bases, with 15 bases left between them. The length of the CDR3 is 15 residues. Per the germline V gene, CDR1 is SGDLS and CDR2 is YYNGEE. Use of 60 Vbeta and 13 Jbeta primers characterized the PCR. Produced via immunoSEQ multiplex PCR; TCRdb's table is partial and in-frame only. The sample includes roughly 120,000 clones, roughly 80% of them seen just once. This TCR was sampled from a woman in her thirties or forties in good health and CMV-seropositive. The chain joins TRBV9 to TRBJ2-5; possibly TRBD2 for D (5 bases). Sequencing input: PBMCs. The CDR3 bases are TGTGCCAGCAGCCCAGGAGGTCCCAAGCAAGAGACCCAGTACTTC. Its protein is CASSPGGPKQETQYF.